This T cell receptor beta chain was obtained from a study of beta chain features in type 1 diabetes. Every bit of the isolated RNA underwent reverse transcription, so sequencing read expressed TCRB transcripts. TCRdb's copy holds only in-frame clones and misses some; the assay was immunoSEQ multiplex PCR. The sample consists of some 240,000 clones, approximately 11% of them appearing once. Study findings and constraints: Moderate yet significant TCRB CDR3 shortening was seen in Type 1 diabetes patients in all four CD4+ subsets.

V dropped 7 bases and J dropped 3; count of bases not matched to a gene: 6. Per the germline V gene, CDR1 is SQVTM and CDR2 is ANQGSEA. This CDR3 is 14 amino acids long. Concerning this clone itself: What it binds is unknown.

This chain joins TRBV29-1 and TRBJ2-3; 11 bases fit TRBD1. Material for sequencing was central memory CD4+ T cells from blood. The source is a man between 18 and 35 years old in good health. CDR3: CSARDRGITDTQYF. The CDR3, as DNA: TGCAGCGCCCGGGACAGGGGGATTACAGATACGCAGTATTTT.